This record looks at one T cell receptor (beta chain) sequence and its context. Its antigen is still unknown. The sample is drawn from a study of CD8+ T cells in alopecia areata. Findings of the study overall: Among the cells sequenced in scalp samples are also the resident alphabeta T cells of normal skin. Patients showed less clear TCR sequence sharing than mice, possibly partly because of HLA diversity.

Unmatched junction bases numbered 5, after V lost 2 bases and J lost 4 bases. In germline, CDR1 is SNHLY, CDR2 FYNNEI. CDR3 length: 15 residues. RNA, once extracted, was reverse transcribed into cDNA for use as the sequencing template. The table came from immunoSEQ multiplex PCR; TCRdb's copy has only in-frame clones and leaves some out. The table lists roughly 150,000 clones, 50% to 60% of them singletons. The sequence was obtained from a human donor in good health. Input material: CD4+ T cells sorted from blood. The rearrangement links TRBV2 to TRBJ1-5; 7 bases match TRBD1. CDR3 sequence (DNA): TGTGCCAGCAGTGAAAGAGGGGGCGCAAATCAGCCCCAGCATTTT. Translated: CASSERGGANQPQHF.